One and the same sample provided the 10 T cell receptor beta chains below, sequenced in a study of identical twins' blood T cells. TCRdb redid the calling of the 5' RACE reads with MiXCR, one entry per CDR3 protein. Among hundreds of thousands of distinct CDR3 sequences listed, about 28% were seen once. The sample comprised PBMCs. The receptors come from a woman aged 18-49 years in good health.

The table lists this clonotype with a few counts. The rearrangement uses TRBV6-5 and TRBJ2-3, with D unresolved. The CDR3 covers 15 residues. The germline gives CDR1 MNHEY, CDR2 SVGAGI. Trimming took off 5 bases at V and 8 bases at J, with 20 bases between the two ends. The DNA of the CDR3 is TGTGCCAGCAGTAAAAACGCCCAAGTACCCGGTACGCAGTATTTT. The encoded protein is CASSKNAQVPGTQYF.

This clonotype has more than one count but fewer than ten. The chain has TRBV20-1 and TRBJ2-5, with D unresolved. The CDR3 runs 12 residues. CDR1 and CDR2 (germline): DFQATT, SNEGSKA (reference sequence). V gave up 6 bases and J gave up 3 bases, with 11 bases separating them. For the CDR3, the DNA is TGCAGTGCCACCGCGACGAAAGAGACCCAGTACTTC. It translates to CSATATKETQYF.

This CDR3 is CSARSSGASSYNEQFF. As DNA, the CDR3 is TGCAGTGCTAGGTCTTCGGGTGCGAGCTCCTACAATGAGCAGTTCTTC. This chain uses TRBV20-1 with TRBJ2-1; D not resolved. Germline CDR1 and CDR2: DFQATT and SNEGSKA (reference sequence). The CDR3 is made up of 16 amino acids. The V end was cut by 3 bases, the J end by 0 bases, with 15 bases between.

V and J are TRBV20-1 and TRBJ1-1; D is ambiguous. The CDR3 is 10 amino acids. Trimming took off 3 bases at V and 2 bases at J, with 1 base between the two ends. Germline V CDR1 and CDR2: DFQATT, SNEGSKA (reference sequence). The CDR3 region has the DNA TGCAGTGCTAGTAACACTGAAGCTTTCTTT. This codes for CSASNTEAFF.

The chain has TRBV4-1 and TRBJ2-7; the D call may be TRBD1 or TRBD2 (5 bases each). CDR1 MGHRA and CDR2 YSYEKL come from the germline V gene. This CDR3 region has 16 residues. V was shortened by 0 bases and J by 3 bases, with 15 bases between the two germline ends. In DNA, the CDR3 is TGCGCCAGCAGCCAAGAAATGGGGGACGGGAACTACGAGCAGTACTTC. Its protein product is CASSQEMGDGNYEQYF.

To note about this clonotype: Mismatch with germline at one junction end may stem from a read error. This chain connects TRBV20-1 to TRBJ2-3, with D possibly being TRBD1 (6 bases). The CDR3 has 14 residues. Per the germline V gene, CDR1 is DFQATT and CDR2 is SNEGSKA (reference sequence). The CDR3 here is CSAKIQGGTDAQYF. CDR3 coding DNA: TGCAGTGCGAAGATACAGGGTGGCACAGATGCGCAGTATTTT.

The chain employs TRBV20-1 and TRBJ1-1; possibly TRBD1 for D (6 bases). Germline V lookup: CDR1 DFQATT, CDR2 SNEGSKA (reference sequence). V was shortened by 6 bases and J by 4 bases, with 18 bases between the two germline ends. The CDR3 loop spans 14 amino acids. The CDR3 DNA is TGCAGTGCCCTACGTGGAGGGGGGGGCACTGAAGCTTTCTTT. Translating gives CSALRGGGGTEAFF.

The rearrangement uses TRBV6-6 and TRBJ2-2; 7 positions agree with TRBD2. Germline lookup yields CDR1 MNHNY and CDR2 SVGAGI (reference sequence). This CDR3 is built from 13 residues. Trimming at V came to 11 bases and at J to 5 bases, leaving 8 bases not matched to a gene. The CDR3 coding sequence is TGTGCCTCCCAGCTAGCGGATACCGGGGAGCTGTTTTTT. This gives the protein CASQLADTGELFF.

For this clonotype: At one end, the junction sequence differs from germline, possibly due to a read error. The genes are TRBV7-6 and TRBJ2-4; D perhaps matches TRBD2 (6 bases). The CDR3 contains 17 residues. CDR1 and CDR2 from the germline V gene are SGHVS and FNYEAQ. In DNA, the CDR3 is TGTGCCAACAGCCTAATAGATTTGGGGTCCGGGAGTGACATTCAGTACTTC. Protein: CANSLIDLGSGSDIQYF. The variable domain in full, with the rest retrieved from reference TRBV7-6 and TRBJ2-4, is GAGVSQSPRYKVTKRGQDVALRCDPISGHVSLYWYRQALGQGPEFLTYFNYEAQQDKSGLPNDRFSAERPEGSISTLTIQRTEQRDSAMYRCANSLIDLGSGSDIQYFGAGTRLSVL.

This clonotype occurred many times. This chain links TRBV14 with TRBJ1-2; weak D call: TRBD1 (5 bases). The CDR3 runs 13 residues. CDR1 is SGHDN and CDR2 is FVKESK in the germline V gene. V lost 0 bases, J lost 7 bases, and 9 bases lay in between. In DNA form, the CDR3 reads TGTGCCAGCAGCCAAGATCAAAGGGGTGGCTACACCTTC. It translates to CASSQDQRGGYTF.